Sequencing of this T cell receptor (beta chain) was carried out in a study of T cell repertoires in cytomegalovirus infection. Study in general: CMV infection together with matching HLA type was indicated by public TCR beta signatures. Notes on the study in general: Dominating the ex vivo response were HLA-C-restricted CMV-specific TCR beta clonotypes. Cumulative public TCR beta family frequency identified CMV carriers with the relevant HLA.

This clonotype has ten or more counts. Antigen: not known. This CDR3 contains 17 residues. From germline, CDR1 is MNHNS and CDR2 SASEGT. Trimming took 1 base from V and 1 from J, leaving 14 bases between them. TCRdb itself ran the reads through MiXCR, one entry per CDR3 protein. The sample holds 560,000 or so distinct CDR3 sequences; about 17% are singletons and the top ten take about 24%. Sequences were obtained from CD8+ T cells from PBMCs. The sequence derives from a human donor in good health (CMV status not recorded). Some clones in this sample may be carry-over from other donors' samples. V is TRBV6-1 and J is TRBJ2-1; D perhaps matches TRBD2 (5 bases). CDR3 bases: TGTGCCAGCAGTGAAGGGGCCCGGGATTTTTCCTACAATGAGCAGTTCTTC. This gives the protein CASSEGARDFSYNEQFF.